This T cell receptor (beta chain) was sequenced for a study of T cells in localized non-small cell lung cancer. Study-wide results and caveats: There was higher T cell clonality in uninvolved adjacent lung than in tumor, and it was highest there. Appearance in adjacent lung was seen for a median about 59 of the top 100 tumor clones.

Using immunoSEQ multiplex PCR, the repertoire was profiled, and TCRdb retains in-frame clones only, with some absent. Counted here are several thousand clones, 20% to 25% occurring once; the ten biggest clones make up just over 3.5%. Concerning this clone itself: Its specificity is unknown.

The CDR3 totals 14 residues. Germline V CDR1 and CDR2: LNHDA, SQIVND (reference sequence). V trimming: 9 bases; J trimming: 4 bases; junction bases outside the gene matches: 9. The sequence came from a man aged 40-75 years with stage III squamous cell lung carcinoma. The chain employs TRBV19 and TRBJ1-2, with TRBD1 identical over 9 bases. The source material was lung tumor tissue, sampled before any cancer treatment. CDR3 coding DNA: TGTGCCAGGGGCAGGACAGGGGCTTTCTATGGCTACACCTTC. Its translation: CARGRTGAFYGYTF. Complete variable domain (other parts from reference TRBV19 and TRBJ1-2): DGGITQSPKYLFRKEGQNVTLSCEQNLNHDAMYWYRQDPGQGLRLIYYSQIVNDFQKGDIAEGYSVSREKKESFPLTVTSAQKNPTAFYLCARGRTGAFYGYTFGSGTRLTVV.